One sample yielded the 2 T cell receptor beta chains listed below, sequenced in a study of long-term antiretroviral therapy in people with HIV. A v3.0 immunoSEQ assay was performed at survey level. Sequencing was performed with immunoSEQ multiplex PCR; in TCRdb, only in-frame clones are kept and a portion is missing. The top ten hold approximately 7% of the sample, which has tens of thousands of clones, about 80% seen once. Specimen: unsorted PBMCs, collected 0.3 years after starting antiretroviral therapy. These receptors were collected from a man aged 35 to 55 with HIV.

The chain joins TRBV7-9 to TRBJ1-1, with 7 bases that match TRBD1. The CDR3 runs to 16 residues. Germline V gives CDR1 SEHNR, CDR2 FQNEAQ (reference sequence). V lost 2 bases and J lost 0; bases outside the gene matches: 6. CDR3 DNA: TGTGCCAGCAGCTTAATAACAGGGGATCTGAACACTGAAGCTTTCTTT. Translation gives CASSLITGDLNTEAFF.

This rearrangement joins TRBV28 to TRBJ2-3, with D perhaps TRBD2 (5 bases). V was trimmed by 6 bases and J by 5 bases, leaving 12 bases between them. Per germline, CDR1 MDHEN and CDR2 SYDVKM. The CDR3 sequence is 13 residues long. CDR3 coding DNA: TGTGCCAGCAGAAGGACTGGGGTAGATACGCAGTATTTT. This codes for CASRRTGVDTQYF.